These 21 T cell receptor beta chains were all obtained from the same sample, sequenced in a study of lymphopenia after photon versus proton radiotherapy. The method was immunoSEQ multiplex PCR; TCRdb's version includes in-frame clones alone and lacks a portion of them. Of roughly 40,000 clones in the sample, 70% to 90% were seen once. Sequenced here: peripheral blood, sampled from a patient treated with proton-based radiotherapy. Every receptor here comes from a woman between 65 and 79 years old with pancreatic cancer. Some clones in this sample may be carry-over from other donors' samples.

CDR3 DNA sequence: TGCGCCAGCAGCCGGGGACTAGCTTCTTCAGATACGCAGTATTTT. This encodes CASSRGLASSDTQYF. The rearrangement links TRBV4-3 to TRBJ2-3, with 9 positions matching TRBD2. CDR1 LGHNA and CDR2 YSLEER come from the germline V gene. The CDR3 sequence is 15 residues long. V gave up 4 bases and J gave up 4 bases; unmatched junction bases: 6.

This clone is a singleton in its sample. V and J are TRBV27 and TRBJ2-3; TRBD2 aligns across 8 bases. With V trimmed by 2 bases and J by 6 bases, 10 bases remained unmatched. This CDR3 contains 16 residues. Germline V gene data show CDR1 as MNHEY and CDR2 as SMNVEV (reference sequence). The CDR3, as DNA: TGTGCCAGCAGTTTAAGTTGGGGACTAGTATGGGATACGCAGTATTTT. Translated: CASSLSWGLVWDTQYF.

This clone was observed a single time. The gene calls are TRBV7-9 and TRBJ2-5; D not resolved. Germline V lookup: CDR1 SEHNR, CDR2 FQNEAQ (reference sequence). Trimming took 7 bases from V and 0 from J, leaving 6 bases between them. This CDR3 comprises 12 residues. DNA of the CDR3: TGTGCCAGCAACGGGTACCAAGAGACCCAGTACTTC. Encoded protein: CASNGYQETQYF.

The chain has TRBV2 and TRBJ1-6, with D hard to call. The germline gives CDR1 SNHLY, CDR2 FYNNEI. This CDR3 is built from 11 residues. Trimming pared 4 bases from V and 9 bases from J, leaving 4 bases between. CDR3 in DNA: TGTGCCAGCAGTGGTGGTTCACCCCTCCACTTT. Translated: CASSGGSPLHF.

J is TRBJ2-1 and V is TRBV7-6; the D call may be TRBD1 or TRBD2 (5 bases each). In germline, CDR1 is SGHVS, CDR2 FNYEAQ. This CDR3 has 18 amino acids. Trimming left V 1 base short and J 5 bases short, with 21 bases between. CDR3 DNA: TGTGCCAGCAGCTTAGTCTCTAGTGTGGGGGTAAGAAACAATGAGCAGTTCTTC. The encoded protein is CASSLVSSVGVRNNEQFF.

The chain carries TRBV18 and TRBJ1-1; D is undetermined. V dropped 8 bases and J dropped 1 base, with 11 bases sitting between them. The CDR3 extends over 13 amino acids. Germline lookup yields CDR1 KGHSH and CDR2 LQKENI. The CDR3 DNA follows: TGTGCCAGCAACCTAGAGGGGAACACTGAAGCTTTCTTT. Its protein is CASNLEGNTEAFF.

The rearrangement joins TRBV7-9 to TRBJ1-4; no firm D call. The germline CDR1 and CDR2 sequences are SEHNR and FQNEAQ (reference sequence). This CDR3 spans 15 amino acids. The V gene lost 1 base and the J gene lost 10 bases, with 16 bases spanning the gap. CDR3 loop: CASSLDIQLDGKLFF. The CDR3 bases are TGTGCCAGCAGCTTAGATATCCAGCTTGATGGAAAACTGTTTTTT.

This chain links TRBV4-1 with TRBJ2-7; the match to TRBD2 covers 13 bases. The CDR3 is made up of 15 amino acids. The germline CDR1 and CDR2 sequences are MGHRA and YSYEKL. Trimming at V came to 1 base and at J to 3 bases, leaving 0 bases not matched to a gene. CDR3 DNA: TGCGCCAGCAGCCAAGGGACTAGCGGGGGCTACGAGCAGTACTTC. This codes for CASSQGTSGGYEQYF.

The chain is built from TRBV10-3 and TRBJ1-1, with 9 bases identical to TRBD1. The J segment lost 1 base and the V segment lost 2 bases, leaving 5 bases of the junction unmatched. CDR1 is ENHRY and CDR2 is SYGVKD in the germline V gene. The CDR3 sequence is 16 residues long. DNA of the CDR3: TGTGCCATCAGTGAGGTTACAGGGGGCTGGAACACTGAAGCTTTCTTT. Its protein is CAISEVTGGWNTEAFF.

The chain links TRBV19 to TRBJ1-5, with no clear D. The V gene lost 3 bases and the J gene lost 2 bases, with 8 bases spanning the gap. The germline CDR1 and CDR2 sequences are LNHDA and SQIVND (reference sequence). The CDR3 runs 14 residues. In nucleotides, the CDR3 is TGTGCCAGTAGTATCGAGGGAGGCAATCAGCCCCAGCATTTT. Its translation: CASSIEGGNQPQHF.

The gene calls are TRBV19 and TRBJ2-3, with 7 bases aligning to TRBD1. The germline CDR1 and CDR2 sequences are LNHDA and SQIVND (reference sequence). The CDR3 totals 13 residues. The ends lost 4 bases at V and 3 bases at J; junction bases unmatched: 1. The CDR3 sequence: CASSKGQTDTQYF. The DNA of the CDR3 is TGTGCCAGTAGTAAGGGACAGACAGATACGCAGTATTTT.

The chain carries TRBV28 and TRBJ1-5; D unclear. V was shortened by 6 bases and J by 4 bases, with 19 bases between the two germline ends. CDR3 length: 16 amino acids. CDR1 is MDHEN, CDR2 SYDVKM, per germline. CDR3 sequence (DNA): TGTGCCAGCAGGTCAGCCGCCACAGAGCCGAATCAGCCCCAGCATTTT. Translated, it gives CASRSAATEPNQPQHF.

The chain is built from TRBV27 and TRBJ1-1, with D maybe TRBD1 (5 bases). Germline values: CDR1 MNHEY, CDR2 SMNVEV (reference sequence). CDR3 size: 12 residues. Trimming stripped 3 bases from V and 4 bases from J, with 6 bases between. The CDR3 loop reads CASSFQGTEAFF. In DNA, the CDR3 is TGTGCCAGCAGTTTTCAGGGCACTGAAGCTTTCTTT.

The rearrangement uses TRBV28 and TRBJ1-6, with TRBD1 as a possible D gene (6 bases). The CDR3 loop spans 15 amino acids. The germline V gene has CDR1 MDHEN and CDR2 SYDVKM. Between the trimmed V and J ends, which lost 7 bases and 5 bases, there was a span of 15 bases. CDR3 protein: CASTPDRANNSPLHF. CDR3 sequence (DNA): TGTGCCAGCACCCCGGACAGAGCGAATAATTCACCCCTCCACTTT.

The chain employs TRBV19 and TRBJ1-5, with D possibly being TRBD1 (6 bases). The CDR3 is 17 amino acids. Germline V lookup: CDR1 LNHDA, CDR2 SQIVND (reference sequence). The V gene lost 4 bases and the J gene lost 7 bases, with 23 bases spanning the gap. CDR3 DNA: TGTGCCAGTAGTACCCCGGAACAGGGTTCCGGTCGCCAGCCCCAGCATTTT. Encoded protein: CASSTPEQGSGRQPQHF. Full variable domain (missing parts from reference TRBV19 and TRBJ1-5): DGGITQSPKYLFRKEGQNVTLSCEQNLNHDAMYWYRQDPGQGLRLIYYSQIVNDFQKGDIAEGYSVSREKKESFPLTVTSAQKNPTAFYLCASSTPEQGSGRQPQHFGDGTRLSIL.

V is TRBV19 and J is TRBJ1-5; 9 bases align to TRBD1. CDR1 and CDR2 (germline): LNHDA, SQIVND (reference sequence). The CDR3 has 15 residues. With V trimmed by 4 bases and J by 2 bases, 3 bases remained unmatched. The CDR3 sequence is CASSTQGAGNQPQHF. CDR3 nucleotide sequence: TGTGCCAGTAGTACACAGGGGGCGGGCAATCAGCCCCAGCATTTT.

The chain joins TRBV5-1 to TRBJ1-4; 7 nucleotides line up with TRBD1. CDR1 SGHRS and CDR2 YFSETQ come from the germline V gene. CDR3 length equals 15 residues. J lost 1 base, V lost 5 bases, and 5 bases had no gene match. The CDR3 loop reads CASRVTGLTNEKLFF. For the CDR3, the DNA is TGCGCCAGCAGAGTGACAGGGTTAACTAATGAAAAACTGTTTTTT. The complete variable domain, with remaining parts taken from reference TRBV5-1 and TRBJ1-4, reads KAGVTQTPRYLIKTRGQQVTLSCSPISGHRSVSWYQQTPGQGLQFLFEYFSETQRNKGNFPGRFSGRQFSNSRSEMNVSTLELGDSALYLCASRVTGLTNEKLFFGSGTQLSVL.

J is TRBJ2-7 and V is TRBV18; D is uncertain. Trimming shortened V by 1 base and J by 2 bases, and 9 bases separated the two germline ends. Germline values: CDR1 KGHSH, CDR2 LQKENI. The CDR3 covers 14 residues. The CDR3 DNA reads TGTGCCAGCTCACCACTCGAAGGAACCTACGAGCAGTACTTC. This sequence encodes CASSPLEGTYEQYF.

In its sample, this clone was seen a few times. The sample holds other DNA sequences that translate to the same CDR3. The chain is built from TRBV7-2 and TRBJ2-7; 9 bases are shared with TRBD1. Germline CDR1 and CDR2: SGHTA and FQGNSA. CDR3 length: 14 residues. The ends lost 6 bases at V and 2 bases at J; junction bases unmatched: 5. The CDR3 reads CASSPGTGTYEQYF. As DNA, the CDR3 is TGTGCCAGCAGTCCAGGGACAGGGACCTACGAGCAGTACTTC.

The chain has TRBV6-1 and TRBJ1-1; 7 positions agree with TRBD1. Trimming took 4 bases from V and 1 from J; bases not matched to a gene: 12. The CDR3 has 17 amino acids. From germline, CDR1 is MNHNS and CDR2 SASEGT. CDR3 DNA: TGTGCCAGCAGTGCGCTAACCGGGACAGCGGGGAACACTGAAGCTTTCTTT. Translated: CASSALTGTAGNTEAFF.

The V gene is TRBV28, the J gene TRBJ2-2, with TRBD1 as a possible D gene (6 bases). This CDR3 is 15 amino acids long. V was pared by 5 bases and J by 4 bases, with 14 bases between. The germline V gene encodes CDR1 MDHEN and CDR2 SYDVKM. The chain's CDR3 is CASSLDLGATGELFF. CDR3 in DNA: TGTGCCAGCAGTCTCGATCTGGGGGCCACCGGGGAGCTGTTTTTT.